Following are 8 T cell receptor beta chains from one sample sequenced in a study of beta chain features in type 1 diabetes. Expressed TCRB transcripts were sequenced after all isolated RNA was converted to cDNA. TCRdb's copy holds only in-frame clones and misses some; the assay was immunoSEQ multiplex PCR. This repertoire shows under 300,000 clones, around a quarter found once; its top ten account for under 5%. The material sequenced was central memory CD4+ T cells from blood. The receptors were sampled from a young man in good health.

This clone was observed a handful of times. The J gene is TRBJ1-6, the V gene TRBV7-2; D gene uncertain. This CDR3 region has 13 residues. Trimming cost V 2 bases and J 7 bases, with 6 bases left between them. Germline CDR1 is SGHTA and CDR2 is FQGNSA. This CDR3 is CASSLRANSPLHF. Here the CDR3 DNA reads TGTGCCAGCAGCTTAAGGGCCAATTCACCCCTCCACTTT.

This clone was found a few times. The V call is TRBV30, the J call TRBJ2-3; TRBD2 agrees at 13 bases. The V gene's germline CDR1 is GTSNPN and CDR2 SVGIG (reference sequence). This CDR3 region has 14 residues. Unmatched junction bases numbered 6, after V lost 5 bases and J lost 7 bases. The CDR3 spells CAWGLAGAPHTQYF. The CDR3, as DNA: TGTGCCTGGGGACTAGCGGGAGCCCCGCATACGCAGTATTTT.

Only a few counts were recorded for this clone. The chain combines TRBV30 with TRBJ2-7; 14 nucleotides align to TRBD2. This CDR3 is 15 amino acids long. Trimming at V came to 1 base and at J to 3 bases, leaving 2 bases not matched to a gene. The germline V gene has CDR1 GTSNPN and CDR2 SVGIG (reference sequence). In DNA form, the CDR3 reads TGTGCCTGGAGTGGAGGGACTAGCGGGAGCTACGAGCAGTACTTC. Translated, it gives CAWSGGTSGSYEQYF.

The chain couples TRBV6-6 to TRBJ2-7; D is ambiguous. CDR1 and CDR2 from the germline V gene are MNHNY and SVGAGI (reference sequence). V lost 8 bases and J lost 4, with 3 bases in between. The CDR3 is 9 amino acids. CDR3 residues: CASGYEQYF. The CDR3 region has the DNA TGTGCCAGCGGGTACGAGCAGTACTTC.

This clone was picked up a small number of times. The chain joins TRBV10-3 to TRBJ1-3, with 11 nucleotides matching TRBD1. The CDR3 covers 15 residues. CDR1 is ENHRY, CDR2 SYGVKD, per germline. The trim removed 6 bases at V and 6 bases at J, leaving 7 bases unmatched. CDR3 DNA: TGTGCCATCAGCGACCTCGGACAGGGGGCAAACACCATATATTTT. Its translation: CAISDLGQGANTIYF.

The rearrangement joins TRBV5-5 to TRBJ2-7; D may be TRBD1 (6 bases). The length of the CDR3 is 14 residues. Trimming shortened V by 4 bases and J by 0 bases, and 11 bases separated the two germline ends. In germline, CDR1 is SGHKS, CDR2 YYEKEE (reference sequence). CDR3 loop: CASSPRTDSYEQYF. The CDR3 coding sequence is TGTGCCAGCAGCCCCAGGACAGACTCCTACGAGCAGTACTTC. Full variable domain (remainder filled in from reference TRBV5-5 and TRBJ2-7): DAGVTQSPTHLIKTRGQQVTLRCSPISGHKSVSWYQQVLGQGPQFIFQYYEKEERGRGNFPDRFSARQFPNYSSELNVNALLLGDSALYLCASSPRTDSYEQYFGPGTRLTVT.

This chain connects TRBV5-1 to TRBJ2-7; D is possibly TRBD2 (6 bases). Per the germline V gene, CDR1 is SGHRS and CDR2 is YFSETQ. Trimming removed 7 bases from V and 3 bases from J, with 14 bases in between. The CDR3 length is 13 residues. CDR3 bases: TGCGCCAGCGCTTCTAGGAGGGGCTACGAGCAGTACTTC. Translating it yields CASASRRGYEQYF.

This clone was seen a handful of times. V usage is TRBV15 and J usage is TRBJ2-7, with a weak D call TRBD1 (6 bases). V dropped 5 bases and J dropped 0 bases, with 11 bases sitting between them. Germline V gene data show CDR1 as LNHNV and CDR2 as YYDKDF (reference sequence). CDR3 length: 14 residues. The CDR3, as DNA: TGTGCCACCAGCTTGGGGACATTCTCCTACGAGCAGTACTTC. Encoded protein: CATSLGTFSYEQYF. Looking up the rest from reference TRBV15 and TRBJ2-7 gives the full variable domain: DAMVIQNPRYQVTQFGKPVTLSCSQTLNHNVMYWYQQKSSQAPKLLFHYYDKDFNNEADTPDNFQSRRPNTSFCFLDIRSPGLGDTAMYLCATSLGTFSYEQYFGPGTRLTVT.